Sequencing of this TCR beta chain was carried out in a study of shared clonotypes between healthy human individuals (dated by TCRdb to between 2020 and 2021). Some background on the complete study: A few men and a couple of women, aged 18 to 49 years, made up the cohort. To estimate repertoire size and how much clonotype sharing occurs between individuals, the study deeply sequenced the blood TCR repertoires of 4 to 6 healthy adults. To increase sequencing depth and limit assay-specific biases, different laboratories used diverse techniques to prepare libraries and sequence TCR repertoires. Leukapheresis yielded between about 0.94 and 9 billion PBMCs per donor. The investigation overall reported the following: Sampling was restricted to blood, and TCR repertoires in tissues likely differ from the TCR repertoires found in blood. Pairwise subsampling indicated that sequencing depth was expected to affect the degree of clonotype sharing among donors. The small number of donors limited the genetic and exposure-history diversity represented.

The table lists this clone with a count of one. The clone's antigen remains unknown. One base away there is no much larger clone; base qualities are not given. TCR CDR3 regions were amplified from genomic DNA by multiplex PCR using the deep immunoSEQ assay. Extracted genomic DNA from each cell subset was spread evenly across all wells of several immunoSEQ 96-well plates, with each plate serving as a replicate. Each replicate PCR for unsorted PBMC received 300 to 350 ng genomic DNA, equal to 30,000 or so T cell genomes. Unsorted PBMC genomic DNA was sequenced across ten immunoSEQ deep assay plates. The purified libraries were quantified using a Qubit 3.0 fluorometer, sized with a Bioanalyzer 2100, and then quantified again using the KAPA Library Quantification kit. A separate single-read 150-cycle Illumina NextSeq 550 flow cell was used to sequence each immunoSEQ 96-well plate. Per the authors' processing: Because the immunoSEQ output held only junctional sequences and lacked quality scores, the filtering could not match the filtering applied to full-length reads. Sequences were annotated with PyIR, a Python wrapper for IgBLAST v1.9, and V/J genes and CDR3 were assigned using IMGT germline references. Reads were filtered out if the reads had weak V/J assignments (E-value above 1e-6), no CDR3, stop codons, out-of-frame junctions, or ambiguous translated residues. V3J clonotypes were defined as sequences sharing the same inferred V gene, J gene, and CDR3 amino acid sequence. To compute the percentage overlap between repertoires, the number of shared unique clonotypes was divided by the size of the smaller repertoire. Three approaches were used to assess repertoire richness: RTK rarefaction, the Chao1 estimator, and Recon v2.1 estimates of unobserved clonotypes. This immuneACCESS table, as held by TCRdb, lists in-frame sequences with V and J called but not all clones. Of the missing ones, under half trace to an unresolved V gene in checked studies; the others have no known cause. The V and J calls and the clone size are those of that table, but D and trimming were determined from the DNA. This sample holds about 450,000 clones; 79% were observed only once. Of the sample, about 12% falls within the top ten clones.

From a lookup of the germline V gene (reference sequence), CDR1 and CDR2 are LNHDA and SQIVND. The cysteine opens and the phenylalanine closes a CDR3 of 17 amino acids. The read is trimmed to its CDR3 DNA, 51 bases read in frame from base 1. Compared with germline, V lacks 3 bases and J lacks 6 bases; bases without a gene match: 8. Healthy HIV-negative adults with no recently reported acute infections or vaccinations were included as donors. Only Caucasian adults living in Nashville, Tennessee, USA were represented among the donors. For unsorted samples, tens of millions of PBMCs were counted, and genomic DNA was extracted using the QIAamp DNA Blood Mini kit. Blood was collected by leukapheresis, and PBMCs were isolated by Ficoll-Histopaque density gradient centrifugation and then cryopreserved in liquid nitrogen vapor phase.

The chain is encoded by TRBV19 joined to TRBJ2-1; 13 junctional bases match TRBD2. Sequencing was performed on PBMCs. The sequence derives from a woman aged 40 to 55 in good health. Some clones in this sample may be carry-over from other donors' samples. The CDR3 region has the sequence CASSIVGLAGVVNEQFF. The DNA sequence is TGTGCCAGTAGTATCGTTGGACTAGCGGGAGTAGTCAATGAGCAGTTCTTC.